Listed below are T cell receptor beta chains from one sample, sequenced in a study of cytomegalovirus exposure and HLA in healthy donors. Generated by immunoSEQ multiplex PCR, the TCRdb table keeps only in-frame clones and is missing some. The repertoire holds 95,000 to 150,000 clones, with approximately 82% as singletons. Source material: PBMCs. These receptors were taken from a man aged 18 to 30 in good health and CMV-seropositive. Each CDR3 is given with its conserved first and last residue. A D gene is named only where the DNA matches it firmly. Where a row states a size, it is once, few, many or the class of an expanded clone; other rows omit it.

clone size	D gene	V gene	J gene	CDR3 protein	CDR3 DNA
NA	NA	TRBV29-1	TRBJ2-5	CSVVGGRETQYF	TGCAGCGTTGTTGGGGGGAGGGAGACCCAGTACTTC
once	TRBD1	TRBV30	TRBJ1-5	CAWSVRGPPTGGNQPQHF	TGTGCCTGGAGTGTACGGGGCCCACCTACAGGGGGAAATCAGCCCCAGCATTTT
NA	TRBD1	TRBV6-6	TRBJ1-1	CASSYRQGATEAFF	TGTGCCAGCAGTTATAGGCAGGGGGCCACTGAAGCTTTCTTT
NA	NA	TRBV30	TRBJ2-6	CAWSPANVLTF	TGTGCCTGGTCTCCGGCCAACGTCCTGACTTTC
NA	TRBD2	TRBV6-1	TRBJ2-1	CASTFSGGSYNEQFF	TGTGCCAGCACCTTTAGCGGGGGGTCTTACAATGAGCAGTTCTTC
NA	TRBD1	TRBV30	TRBJ1-2	CAWSVGLDRASPNYGYTF	TGTGCCTGGAGTGTAGGTCTGGACAGGGCATCCCCCAACTATGGCTACACCTTC
NA	TRBD2	TRBV5-4	TRBJ2-1	CASSLGLAGLYNEQFF	TGTGCCAGCAGCTTGGGACTAGCGGGGCTTTACAATGAGCAGTTCTTC
NA	NA	TRBV27	TRBJ2-1	CASSPRGASSYNEQFF	TGTGCCAGCAGTCCCCGGGGAGCCAGCTCCTACAATGAGCAGTTCTTC
NA	NA	TRBV7-9	TRBJ1-1	CASSAQINTEAFF	TGTGCCAGCAGCGCACAAATAAACACTGAAGCTTTCTTT
NA	NA	TRBV7-7	TRBJ2-1	CASSLGERGEQFF	TGTGCCAGCAGCTTAGGTGAGCGTGGTGAGCAGTTCTTC